A single T cell receptor beta chain is shown here with its context. Its antigen is unidentified. Germline lookup yields CDR1 MGHRA and CDR2 YSYEKL. CDR3 size: 14 residues. Trimming took 5 bases from V and 7 from J; bases not matched to a gene: 7. The data were obtained in a study of blood T cells in healthy people across ages. Study observations and caveats: Among long-lived donors, naive CD4+ cells were more numerous and diversity higher than in aged donors.

Primed by a sample-barcoded 5' primer and a J-beta primer mix, a second PCR proceeded for about 7 to 11 cycles. TCRdb redid the calling of the 5' RACE reads with MiXCR, one entry per CDR3 protein. The repertoire holds 1,500,000 or so distinct CDR3 sequences, with 42% as singletons. J is TRBJ1-2 and V is TRBV4-1; 10 bases are a match to TRBD1. Sequences were obtained from blood. The clonotype originates from a woman younger than 30 in good health. CDR3 nucleotides: TGCGCCAGCAGCAAGGGGACAGGGGTTGTTGGCTACACCTTC. This translates into CASSKGTGVVGYTF.